Following are 15 T cell receptor beta chains from one sample sequenced in a study of tumor-infiltrating lymphocytes in primary liver carcinoma. TCR beta cDNA was prepared out of around 460 ng total RNA by means of a constant-region primer. Three rounds of nested multiplex PCR with slightly modified ARM-PCR produced TCR beta libraries. In the first two PCR rounds, TRBV1-TRBV30 forward primers were paired with a C-beta reverse primer, and each round lasted roughly 9 cycles. TCRdb ran MiXCR on the multiplex PCR reads and lists one entry per CDR3 protein. The table shows about 99,000 distinct CDR3 sequences, with around 63% occurring only once. Unsorted bulk tissue of roughly 18-31 mg yielded co-extracted RNA and DNA. The sequenced material came from liver tumor tissue from sampling region 5. Documented subset: tumor region T5, tumor centre. All receptors derive from a woman in her sixties or seventies with primary liver carcinoma and hepatitis B virus infection.

Of note for this clonotype: This CDR3 is missing its conserved last phenylalanine or tryptophan, likely due to a read error. This chain joins TRBV11-3 and TRBJ2-1, with TRBD2 matching 10 bases. CDR3 length: 15 residues. Germline CDR1 is SGHNT and CDR2 is YENEEA. Here the CDR3 reads CGSSLGTSGELEQFL. In DNA form, the CDR3 reads TGTGGCAGCAGCTTAGGAACTAGCGGGGAGCTTGAGCAGTTCCTC.

As regards this clonotype: The junction departs from the called germline gene at one end, perhaps through a read error. V and J are TRBV12-3 or TRBV12-4 and TRBJ1-5, with 8 bases matching TRBD1. The CDR3 is 14 residues long. The CDR3 region is CASSSGQGNEPQHF. The CDR3, as DNA: TGTGCCAGCAGTTCCGGACAGGGCAATGAGCCCCAGCATTTT.

For this clonotype: One end of the junction varies from germline; a read error may be responsible. The J gene is TRBJ2-2, the V gene TRBV11-2; either TRBD1 or TRBD2 may supply D (7 bases each). The CDR3 is made up of 15 amino acids. CDR1 is SGHAT and CDR2 is FQNNGV in the germline V gene. CDR3 nucleotide sequence: TGTGCCTGCAGCGCCCGACAGGGAGGGACCGTGGAGCTGTTTTTT. This translates into CACSARQGGTVELFF.

This rearrangement joins TRBV19 to TRBJ2-3; 12 positions agree with TRBD2. CDR3 length: 13 amino acids. Germline values: CDR1 LNHDA, CDR2 SQIVND (reference sequence). The V and J ends lost 4 bases and 11 bases, in that order; junction bases with no gene match: 4. The CDR3 sequence: CASSRTSGTQQYF. The CDR3 nucleotides read TGTGCCAGTAGTAGGACTAGCGGGACCCAGCAGTATTTT. The variable domain in full, with the rest retrieved from reference TRBV19 and TRBJ2-3, is DGGITQSPKYLFRKEGQNVTLSCEQNLNHDAMYWYRQDPGQGLRLIYYSQIVNDFQKGDIAEGYSVSREKKESFPLTVTSAQKNPTAFYLCASSRTSGTQQYFGPGTRLTVL.

This clonotype was seen a single time. This CDR3 is missing its conserved last phenylalanine or tryptophan, likely due to a read error. The chain couples TRBV29-1 to TRBJ1-1; no clear D gene. Germline loops: CDR1 SQVTM, CDR2 ANQGSEA. The CDR3 covers 10 residues. CDR3 amino acids: CGGLNTEAFL. Here the CDR3 DNA reads TGCGGCGGATTGAACACTGAAGCTTTCTTA.

On this clonotype: A read error may explain this, as a much larger clone is one base away. The CDR3, as DNA: TGTGCCAGCAGCTTTACTACGGGGGATTCACCCCTCCACTTT. The encoded protein is CASSFTTGDSPLHF. The J gene is TRBJ1-6, the V gene TRBV7-8; D may be TRBD1 (5 bases). From germline, CDR1 is SGHVS and CDR2 FQNEAQ. Trimming removed 3 bases at V and 8 bases at J, with 11 bases between. The CDR3 has 14 residues.

This clonotype was counted at least ten times. The gene calls are TRBV5-6 and TRBJ1-2; D not certain. The V end was cut by 2 bases, the J end by 8 bases, with 13 bases between. CDR3 length: 13 residues. Per germline, CDR1 SGHDT and CDR2 YYEEEE. CDR3 residues: CASSFSVDGGYTF. The CDR3 coding sequence is TGTGCCAGCAGCTTTTCAGTCGACGGGGGCTACACCTTC.

With respect to this clonotype: Relative to the germline gene, one junction end is altered; a read error may explain this. V is TRBV11-2 and J is TRBJ2-7, with D perhaps TRBD2 (6 bases). The CDR3 is 18 residues long. CDR1 is SGHAT, CDR2 FQNNGV, per germline. This CDR3 reads CASSLRFRLVSVLREQYF. The CDR3 nucleotides are TGTGCTAGCAGCTTAAGGTTCAGACTAGTGTCGGTGTTGCGCGAGCAGTACTTC.

For this clonotype: The CDR3 does not close with the conserved phenylalanine or tryptophan, likely indicating a read error. The chain is built from TRBV12-3 or TRBV12-4 and TRBJ1-1; 8 nucleotides align to TRBD1. CDR3 length: 15 amino acids. After removal of 7 bases from V and 6 bases from J, the junction contained 13 bases not matched to a gene. The CDR3 loop is CASNTLSSGGSEAFL. The CDR3 DNA reads as TGTGCCAGCAATACCCTGTCTTCAGGGGGCTCTGAAGCTTTCCTT.

A word on this clonotype: It is unclear where the CDR3 begins or ends on the DNA, so no DNA is shown, and the CDR3 is as TCRdb lists it. The chain carries TRBV6-6 and TRBJ1-2. The CDR3 sequence runs 16 residues, both termini included. Germline CDR1 is MNHNY and CDR2 is SVGAGI (reference sequence). This chain's CDR3 is CVSSYSSGRTGYGCTF.

To note about this clonotype: At one end, the junction sequence differs from germline, possibly due to a read error. This sequence joins TRBV6-5 and TRBJ1-2; 7 bases fit TRBD1. There are 14 residues in the CDR3. Germline CDR1 is MNHEY and CDR2 is SVGAGI. CDR3 sequence reads: CDSRGTWFNYGYTF. Written as DNA, the CDR3 is TGTGACAGCAGGGGGACATGGTTCAACTATGGCTACACCTTC.

For this clonotype: This may be a read error: a much more frequent sequence differs by one nucleotide. The rearrangement links TRBV20-1 to TRBJ2-1; 8 bases line up with TRBD2. CDR1 DFQATT and CDR2 SNEGSKA come from the germline V gene (reference sequence). This CDR3 contains 14 residues. The CDR3 DNA follows: TGCAGTGCTAGGTCCGGGAGGGCCAGGAATGAGCACTTCTTC. Protein sequence: CSARSGRARNEHFF.

The chain couples TRBV6-5 to TRBJ2-3; the D gene could be TRBD1 or TRBD2 (6 bases each). The CDR3 loop spans 14 amino acids. Trimming pared 8 bases from V and 6 bases from J, leaving 18 bases between. Looked up from germline, CDR1 is MNHEY and CDR2 is SVGAGI. CDR3 coding DNA: TGTGCCAGCCGGAGAGGGGGGCGCGCGGATACGCAGTATTTT. Amino acids: CASRRGGRADTQYF.

As regards this clonotype: This may stem from a read error, because a much larger clone lies one nucleotide away. The rearrangement joins TRBV28 to TRBJ1-2, with 11 bases matching TRBD1. The CDR3 consists of 16 residues. Germline V gene sequence: CDR1 MDHEN, CDR2 SYDVKM. CDR3 protein: CDSNGQPGTGGYGYTF. The CDR3 nucleotides read TGTGACAGCAATGGGCAACCCGGGACAGGGGGCTATGGCTACACCTTC.

The sample holds a few counts of this clonotype. This chain connects TRBV11-3 to TRBJ1-1; 7 bases are shared with TRBD1. CDR3 length: 16 amino acids. Germline CDR1 reads SGHNT; CDR2 reads YENEEA. Trimming took 1 base from V and 11 from J; bases not matched to a gene: 16. CDR3 coding DNA: TGTGCCAGCAGCTTAGCCCCCAATTACGCTCAGGGGGGGGCTTTCTTT. Its protein product is CASSLAPNYAQGGAFF. The whole variable domain, filled in from reference TRBV11-3 and TRBJ1-1, reads EAGVVQSPRYKIIEKKQPVAFWCNPISGHNTLYWYLQNLGQGPELLIRYENEEAVDDSQLPKDRFSAERLKGVDSTLKIQPAELGDSAVYLCASSLAPNYAQGGAFFGQGTRLTVV.